These 5 T cell receptor beta chains originate from one sample sequenced in a study of cytomegalovirus exposure and HLA in healthy donors (dated by TCRdb to the late 2010s). The method was the immunoSEQ multiplex PCR assay. The multiplex PCR relied on a mix of 60 forward primers for TCR Vbeta segments and 13 reverse primers for TCR Jbeta segments. TCRdb took over this immuneACCESS table, retaining in-frame rearrangements with V and J assigned. Such tables are incomplete; in checked studies, under half of the missing clones stem from an unresolved V gene, and the remainder is unexplained. For this sample there are some 210,000 clones; approximately 83% appear just once. Of the sample, about 10% falls within the top ten clones. The sequencing sample was made of PBMCs. The receptors stem from a woman between 45 and 65 years old in good health and CMV-seropositive.

The chain employs TRBV30 and TRBJ1-6; TRBD1 might be the D (5 bases). This CDR3 is built from 14 residues. In germline, CDR1 is GTSNPN, CDR2 SVGIG (reference sequence). V was pared by 2 bases and J by 9 bases, with 14 bases between. CDR3 nucleotides: TGTGCCTGGAGTTCAGGGTTGGTAGGTTCACCCCTCCACTTT. The encoded protein is CAWSSGLVGSPLHF.

The chain couples TRBV9 to TRBJ2-5, with 12 bases matching TRBD2. V lost 3 bases to trimming and J lost 2 bases; unmatched junction nucleotides: 5. CDR1 is SGDLS and CDR2 is YYNGEE in the germline V gene. The CDR3 sequence is 16 residues long. The CDR3 protein is CASSDGLAGRQETQYF. In nucleotides, the CDR3 is TGTGCCAGCAGCGACGGACTAGCGGGGCGGCAAGAGACCCAGTACTTC.

The chain links TRBV30 to TRBJ2-7; D is perhaps TRBD1 (6 bases). The CDR3 has 13 residues. Trimming stripped 7 bases from V and 5 bases from J, with 18 bases between. Germline-derived CDR1 and CDR2 are GTSNPN and SVGIG (reference sequence). The CDR3 DNA reads as TGTGCCTTGATGTGGCAGGGGTTCGACGAGCAGTACTTC. As protein: CALMWQGFDEQYF. Full variable domain (rest looked up from reference TRBV30 and TRBJ2-7): SQTIHQWPATLVQPVGSPLSLECTVEGTSNPNLYWYRQAAGRGLQLLFYSVGIGQISSEVPQNLSASRPQDRQFILSSKKLLLSDSGFYLCALMWQGFDEQYFGPGTRLTVT.

The rearrangement uses TRBV5-4 and TRBJ2-7; possible D gene TRBD1, 5 bases. Germline CDR1 is SGHNT and CDR2 is YYREEE (reference sequence). V lost 2 bases and J lost 5, with 11 bases in between. The CDR3 totals 13 residues. As DNA, the CDR3 is TGTGCCAGCAGCTTCCAGGGCAGGCACGAGCAGTACTTC. It specifies CASSFQGRHEQYF.

The gene calls are TRBV30 and TRBJ1-5; D is undetermined. V was pared by 3 bases and J by 8 bases, with 17 bases between. This CDR3 is 14 amino acids long. The V gene's germline CDR1 is GTSNPN and CDR2 SVGIG (reference sequence). CDR3 DNA sequence: TGTGCCTGGAGCCCGGGAGGGTGGTCGAAGCCCCAGCATTTT. It translates to CAWSPGGWSKPQHF.